This T cell receptor beta chain came from a study of control samples from healthy donors and cancer patients. Measured with immunoSEQ multiplex PCR; TCRdb has only the in-frame clones, and not every one. The table lists 230,000 or so clones, 85% to 95% of them singletons. The V and J ends lost 4 bases and 10 bases respectively, with 26 bases between them. This CDR3 is 17 amino acids long. CDR1 and CDR2 (germline): SEHNR, FQNEAQ (reference sequence). The specimen was blood. The sequence derives from a man aged 45-60 years in good health. The chain joins TRBV7-9 to TRBJ2-1; maybe TRBD1 (5 bases). CDR3 amino acids: CASSSNTGSSFEREQFF. CDR3 in DNA: TGTGCCAGCAGCTCCAATACAGGCAGTTCTTTCGAGAGGGAGCAGTTCTTC. Combining the CDR3 with reference TRBV7-9 and TRBJ2-1 gives the whole variable domain DTGVSQNPRHKITKRGQNVTFRCDPISEHNRLYWYRQTLGQGPEFLTYFQNEAQLEKSRLLSDRFSAERPKGSFSTLEIQRTEQGDSAMYLCASSSNTGSSFEREQFFGPGTRLTVL.